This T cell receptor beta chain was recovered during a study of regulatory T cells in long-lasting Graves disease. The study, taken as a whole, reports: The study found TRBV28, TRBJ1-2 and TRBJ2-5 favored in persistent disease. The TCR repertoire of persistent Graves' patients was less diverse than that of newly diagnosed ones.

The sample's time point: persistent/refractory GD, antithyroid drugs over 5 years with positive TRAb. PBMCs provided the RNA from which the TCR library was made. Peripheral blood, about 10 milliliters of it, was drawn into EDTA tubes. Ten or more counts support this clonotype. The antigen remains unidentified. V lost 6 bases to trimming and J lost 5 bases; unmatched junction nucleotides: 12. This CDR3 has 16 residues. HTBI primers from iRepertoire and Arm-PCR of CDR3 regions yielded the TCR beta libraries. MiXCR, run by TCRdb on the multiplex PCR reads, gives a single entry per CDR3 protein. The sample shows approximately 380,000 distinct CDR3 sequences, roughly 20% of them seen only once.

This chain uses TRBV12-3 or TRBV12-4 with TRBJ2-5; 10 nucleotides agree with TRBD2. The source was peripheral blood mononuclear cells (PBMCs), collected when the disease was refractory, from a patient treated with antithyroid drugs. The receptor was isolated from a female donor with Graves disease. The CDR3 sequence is CASRQLVAGGRETQYF. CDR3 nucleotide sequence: TGTGCCAGCAGGCAACTGGTAGCGGGAGGCCGGGAGACCCAGTACTTC.